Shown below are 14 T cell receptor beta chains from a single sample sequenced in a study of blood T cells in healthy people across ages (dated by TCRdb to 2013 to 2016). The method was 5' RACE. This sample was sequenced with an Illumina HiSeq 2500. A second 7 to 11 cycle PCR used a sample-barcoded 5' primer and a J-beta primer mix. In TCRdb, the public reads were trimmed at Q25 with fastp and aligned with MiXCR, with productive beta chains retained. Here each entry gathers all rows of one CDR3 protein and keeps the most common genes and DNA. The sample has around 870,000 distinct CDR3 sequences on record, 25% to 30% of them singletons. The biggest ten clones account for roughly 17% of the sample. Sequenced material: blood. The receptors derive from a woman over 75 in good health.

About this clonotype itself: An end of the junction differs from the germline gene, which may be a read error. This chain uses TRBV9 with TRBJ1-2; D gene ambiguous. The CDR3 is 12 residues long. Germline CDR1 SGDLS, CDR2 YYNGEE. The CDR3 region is CACSVTEGGYTF. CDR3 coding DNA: TGTGCCTGCAGCGTAACGGAGGGCGGCTACACCTTC.

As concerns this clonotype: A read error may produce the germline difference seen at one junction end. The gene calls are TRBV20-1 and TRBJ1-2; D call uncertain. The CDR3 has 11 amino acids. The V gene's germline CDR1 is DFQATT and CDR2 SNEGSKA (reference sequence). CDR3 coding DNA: TGCAGGGCTAGAGCCGGTTACGGCTACACCTTC. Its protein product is CRARAGYGYTF.

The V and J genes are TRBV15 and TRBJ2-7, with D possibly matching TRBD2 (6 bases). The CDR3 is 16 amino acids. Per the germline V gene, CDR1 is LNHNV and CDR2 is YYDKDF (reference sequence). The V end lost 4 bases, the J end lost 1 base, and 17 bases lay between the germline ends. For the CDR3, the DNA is TGTGCCACCAGCATAGTCCAGCGGGCATTATCCTACGAGCAGTACTTC. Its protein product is CATSIVQRALSYEQYF.

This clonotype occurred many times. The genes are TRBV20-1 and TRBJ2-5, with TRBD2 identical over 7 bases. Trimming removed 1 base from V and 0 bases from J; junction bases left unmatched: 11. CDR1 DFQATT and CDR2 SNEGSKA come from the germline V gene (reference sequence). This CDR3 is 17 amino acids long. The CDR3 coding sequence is TGCAGTGCTAGAGGGAAGGTAGCGGGCCTTTACCAAGAGACCCAGTACTTC. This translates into CSARGKVAGLYQETQYF.

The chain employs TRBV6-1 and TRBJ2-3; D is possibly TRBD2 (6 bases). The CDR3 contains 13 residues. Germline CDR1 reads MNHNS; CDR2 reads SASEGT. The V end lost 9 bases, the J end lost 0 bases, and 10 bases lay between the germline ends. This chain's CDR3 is CASGDFSTDTQYF. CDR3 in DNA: TGTGCCAGTGGGGACTTTAGCACAGATACGCAGTATTTT.

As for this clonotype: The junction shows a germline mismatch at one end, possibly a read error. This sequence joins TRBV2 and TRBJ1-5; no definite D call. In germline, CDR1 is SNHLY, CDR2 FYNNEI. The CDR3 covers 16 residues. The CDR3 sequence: CASRPLDAGGNQPRHF. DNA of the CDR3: TGTGCCAGCAGACCTCTGGACGCAGGCGGCAATCAGCCCCGGCATTTT.

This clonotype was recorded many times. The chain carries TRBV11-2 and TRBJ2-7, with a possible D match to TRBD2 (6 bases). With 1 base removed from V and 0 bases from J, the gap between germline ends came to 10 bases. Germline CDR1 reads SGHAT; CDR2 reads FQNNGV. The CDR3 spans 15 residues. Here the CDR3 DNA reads TGTGCCAGCAGCTTAGTCGGTAGCGGCTCCTACGAGCAGTACTTC. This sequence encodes CASSLVGSGSYEQYF.

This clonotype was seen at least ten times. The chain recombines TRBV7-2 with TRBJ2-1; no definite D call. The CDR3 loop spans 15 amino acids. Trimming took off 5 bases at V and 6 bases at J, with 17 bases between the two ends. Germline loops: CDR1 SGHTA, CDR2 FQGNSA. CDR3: CASSLRSVSRNEQFF. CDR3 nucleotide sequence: TGTGCCAGCAGCCTTAGGTCGGTTTCTCGCAATGAGCAGTTCTTC.

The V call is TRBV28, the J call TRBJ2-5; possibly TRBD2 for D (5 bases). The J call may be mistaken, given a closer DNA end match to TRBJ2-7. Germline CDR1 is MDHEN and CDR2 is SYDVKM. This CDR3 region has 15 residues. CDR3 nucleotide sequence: TGTGCCAGCAGTTTACACGGGAACGTCGGCTACGAGCAGTACTTC. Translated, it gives CASSLHGNVGYEQYF.

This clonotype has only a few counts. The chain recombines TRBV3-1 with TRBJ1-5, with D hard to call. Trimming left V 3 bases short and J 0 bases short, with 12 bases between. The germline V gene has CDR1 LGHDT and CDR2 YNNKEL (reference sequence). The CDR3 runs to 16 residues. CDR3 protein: CASSHDCSYSNQPQHF. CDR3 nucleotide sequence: TGTGCCAGCAGCCACGACTGCAGCTATAGCAATCAGCCCCAGCATTTT.

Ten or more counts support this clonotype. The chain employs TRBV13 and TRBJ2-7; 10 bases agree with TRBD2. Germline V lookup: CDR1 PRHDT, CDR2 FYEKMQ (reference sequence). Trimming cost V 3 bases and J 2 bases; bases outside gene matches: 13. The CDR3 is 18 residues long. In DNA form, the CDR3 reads TGTGCCAGCAGCTTCAGGGTGCTAGCGGGGGTAAAAACCTACGAGCAGTACTTC. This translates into CASSFRVLAGVKTYEQYF.

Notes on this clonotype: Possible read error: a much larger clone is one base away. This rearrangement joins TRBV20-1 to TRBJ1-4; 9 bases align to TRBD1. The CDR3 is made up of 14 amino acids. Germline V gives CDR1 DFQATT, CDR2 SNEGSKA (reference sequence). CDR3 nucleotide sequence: TGCGGTACACCGGTCCGGGACAGGGATGAAAAACTGTTTTTT. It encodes CGTPVRDRDEKLFF.

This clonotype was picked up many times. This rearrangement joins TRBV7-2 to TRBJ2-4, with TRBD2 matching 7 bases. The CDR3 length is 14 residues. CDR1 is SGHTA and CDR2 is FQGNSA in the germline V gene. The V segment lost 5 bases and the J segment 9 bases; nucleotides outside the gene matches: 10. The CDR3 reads CASSPGGSQFIQYF. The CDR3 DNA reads TGTGCCAGCAGCCCGGGGGGATCGCAATTCATTCAGTACTTC.

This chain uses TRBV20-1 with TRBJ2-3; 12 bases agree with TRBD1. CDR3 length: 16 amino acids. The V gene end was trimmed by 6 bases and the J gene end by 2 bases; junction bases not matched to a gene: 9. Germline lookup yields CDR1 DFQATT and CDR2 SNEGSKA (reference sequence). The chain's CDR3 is CSASLRDRGPTDTQYF. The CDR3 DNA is TGCAGTGCCAGTCTTCGGGACAGGGGGCCCACAGATACGCAGTATTTT.